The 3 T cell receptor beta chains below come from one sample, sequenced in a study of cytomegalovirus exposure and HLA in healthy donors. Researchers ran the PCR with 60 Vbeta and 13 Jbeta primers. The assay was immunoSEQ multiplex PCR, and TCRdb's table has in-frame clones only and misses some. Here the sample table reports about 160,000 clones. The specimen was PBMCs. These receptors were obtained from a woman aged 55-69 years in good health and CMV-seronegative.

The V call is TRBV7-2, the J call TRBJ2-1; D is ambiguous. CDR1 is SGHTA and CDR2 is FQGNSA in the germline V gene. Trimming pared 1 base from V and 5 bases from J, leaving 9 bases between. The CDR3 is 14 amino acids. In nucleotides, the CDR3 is TGTGCCAGCAGCTTAGTTGTATATGACAATGAGCAGTTCTTC. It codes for CASSLVVYDNEQFF.

CDR3 region: CASSWETGGYSPLHF. The CDR3 nucleotides are TGCGCCAGCAGCTGGGAGACAGGGGGCTACTCACCCCTCCACTTT. The chain has TRBV5-1 and TRBJ1-6; TRBD1 matches 10 bases. J gave up 10 bases and V 3 bases, and 7 bases lay outside the gene matches. Germline assignment: CDR1 SGHRS and CDR2 YFSETQ. The CDR3 covers 15 residues.

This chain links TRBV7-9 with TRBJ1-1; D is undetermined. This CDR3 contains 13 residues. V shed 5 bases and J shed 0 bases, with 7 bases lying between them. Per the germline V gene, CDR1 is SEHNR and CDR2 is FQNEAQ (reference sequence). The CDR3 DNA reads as TGTGCCAGCAGCCAGTTCTTGAACACTGAAGCTTTCTTT. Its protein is CASSQFLNTEAFF.